This T cell receptor (beta chain) was retrieved from a study of T-cell memory formation after mild COVID-19. Findings and limits, study-wide: Clones that contracted from day 15 to 85 were balanced CD4/CD8, while later expanders leaned CD4+.

Between the trimmed V and J ends, which lost 3 bases and 3 bases, there was a span of 17 bases. The CDR3 sequence is 16 residues long. 5'RACE, which relied on constant-segment primers, yielded TCR alpha and TCR beta cDNA libraries carrying sample barcodes and UMIs. TCRdb called the 5' RACE reads again in MiXCR, with one record for every CDR3 protein. This sample has about 360,000 distinct CDR3 sequences, with 13% to 15% found just once. Comment on this clonotype: What it binds is unknown.

Source material: PBMCs or a T cell subset sorted from them (not recorded which). The clonotype was recovered from a man in his late teens or twenties who had mild COVID-19 (a few samples of this study predate the infection). Cell type and time point are not known. This chain connects TRBV12-3 or TRBV12-4 to TRBJ1-1; D is unclear. The CDR3 region is CASSFGLGVADTEAFF. The DNA of the CDR3 is TGTGCCAGCAGTTTTGGCCTTGGGGTCGCAGACACTGAAGCTTTCTTT.